The 12 T cell receptor beta chains below were found in one sample sequenced in a study of blood T cell repertoires in COVID-19. The repertoire was sequenced with immunoSEQ multiplex PCR; TCRdb's copy has only in-frame clones and lacks some. Among around 700,000 clones listed, approximately 90% were seen once. The specimen sequenced was peripheral blood. The receptors were sampled from a woman aged 18 to 35 with acute or convalescent COVID-19.

This clone was detected only once. V usage is TRBV7-6 and J usage is TRBJ1-1; 7 nucleotides agree with TRBD1. The CDR3 is 15 amino acids. Unmatched junction bases numbered 7, after V lost 4 bases and J lost 2 bases. Germline CDR1 and CDR2: SGHVS and FNYEAQ. In nucleotides, the CDR3 is TGTGCCAGCAGCTCTCTCAGGGGGGATAACACTGAAGCTTTCTTT. It specifies CASSSLRGDNTEAFF.

V usage is TRBV19 and J usage is TRBJ2-1; 9 bases line up with TRBD1. Trimming took 6 bases from V and 7 from J; bases not matched to a gene: 7. This CDR3 spans 14 amino acids. The germline gives CDR1 LNHDA, CDR2 SQIVND (reference sequence). In DNA, the CDR3 is TGTGCCAGTAGCCCACAGGGGGCCGGGAATGAGCAGTTCTTC. Translating it yields CASSPQGAGNEQFF.

The chain carries TRBV7-9 and TRBJ1-2; 8 bases are shared with TRBD1. The CDR3 sequence is 14 residues long. Germline CDR1 reads SEHNR; CDR2 reads FQNEAQ (reference sequence). The ends lost 5 bases at V and 4 bases at J; junction bases unmatched: 6. The CDR3: CASSPTGESYGYTF. CDR3 nucleotides: TGTGCCAGCAGCCCGACAGGGGAGTCCTATGGCTACACCTTC.

This sequence joins TRBV7-2 and TRBJ2-7; D not resolved. CDR1 and CDR2 (germline): SGHTA, FQGNSA. This CDR3 contains 14 residues. Trimming left V 2 bases short and J 0 bases short, with 8 bases between. The CDR3 here is CASSLPLRSYEQYF. CDR3 nucleotide sequence: TGTGCCAGCAGCTTACCACTCCGCTCCTACGAGCAGTACTTC.

In this sample, this clone turned up once. The chain combines TRBV6-5 with TRBJ1-2; unclear D gene. V was pared by 1 base and J by 4 bases, with 13 bases between. CDR1 MNHEY and CDR2 SVGAGI come from the germline V gene. This CDR3 contains 15 residues. CDR3 DNA sequence: TGTGCCAGCAGTTACTGGGCCCGGGATACCTATGGCTACACCTTC. Amino acid sequence: CASSYWARDTYGYTF.

This chain links TRBV30 with TRBJ2-7; TRBD1 aligns across 7 bases. V trimming: 5 bases; J trimming: 1 base; junction bases outside the gene matches: 23. The CDR3 extends over 19 amino acids. CDR1 and CDR2 (germline): GTSNPN, SVGIG (reference sequence). The CDR3 coding sequence is TGTGCCTGGCCCCCGCCGAGGGGACAGTTCCTATTCCCGTCCTACGAGCAGTACTTC. It is translated as CAWPPPRGQFLFPSYEQYF.

V is TRBV6-5 and J is TRBJ1-6; 8 positions match TRBD1. Germline CDR1 MNHEY, CDR2 SVGAGI. With 7 bases clipped from V and 6 bases from J, the junction kept 8 bases outside the gene matches. The CDR3 sequence is 15 residues long. The chain's CDR3 is CASTGQGESNSPLHF. The CDR3 coding sequence is TGTGCCAGCACCGGACAGGGAGAGAGTAATTCACCCCTCCACTTT.

The V gene is TRBV7-8, the J gene TRBJ1-1; perhaps TRBD1 as D (5 bases). This CDR3 is built from 15 residues. V lost 5 bases to trimming and J lost 0 bases, with 13 bases between them. Per the germline V gene, CDR1 is SGHVS and CDR2 is FQNEAQ. For the CDR3, the DNA is TGTGCCAGCAGCGGCCCGGGGGGGGTGAACACTGAAGCTTTCTTT. Protein sequence: CASSGPGGVNTEAFF. Looking up the rest from reference TRBV7-8 and TRBJ1-1 gives the full variable domain: GAGVSQSPRYKVAKRGQDVALRCDPISGHVSLFWYQQALGQGPEFLTYFQNEAQLDKSGLPSDRFFAERPEGSVSTLKIQRTQQEDSAVYLCASSGPGGVNTEAFFGQGTRLTVV.

The chain couples TRBV10-1 to TRBJ2-2; 13 bases match TRBD2. Per germline, CDR1 WNHNN and CDR2 SYGVQD (reference sequence). This CDR3 has 17 residues. J lost 3 bases, V lost 0 bases, and 1 base had no gene match. CDR3 in DNA: TGCGCCAGCAGTGAGTCCGGACTAGCGGGGGACACCGGGGAGCTGTTTTTT. Amino acid sequence: CASSESGLAGDTGELFF.

The rearrangement joins TRBV7-9 to TRBJ1-5; TRBD1 might be the D (6 bases). This CDR3 region has 14 residues. The V and J ends lost 2 bases and 5 bases respectively, with 10 bases between them. CDR1 SEHNR and CDR2 FQNEAQ come from the germline V gene (reference sequence). CDR3 in amino acids: CASSLSTGDQPQHF. The CDR3 DNA reads as TGTGCCAGCAGCTTATCGACAGGTGATCAGCCCCAGCATTTT. Based on the CDR3 plus reference TRBV7-9 and TRBJ1-5, the full variable domain is DTGVSQNPRHKITKRGQNVTFRCDPISEHNRLYWYRQTLGQGPEFLTYFQNEAQLEKSRLLSDRFSAERPKGSFSTLEIQRTEQGDSAMYLCASSLSTGDQPQHFGDGTRLSIL.

The V call is TRBV7-9, the J call TRBJ1-6; possible D gene TRBD1, 5 bases. The CDR3 runs to 13 residues. Trimming cost V 10 bases and J 11 bases, with 18 bases left between them. In germline, CDR1 is SEHNR, CDR2 FQNEAQ (reference sequence). The DNA of the CDR3 is TGTGCCACCGCAACCGGGGGAAAGACACCCCTCCACTTT. It yields the protein CATATGGKTPLHF.

V usage is TRBV29-1 and J usage is TRBJ1-5; unclear D gene. The CDR3 runs 18 residues. Trimming stripped 1 base from V and 0 bases from J, with 19 bases between. Germline V gene data show CDR1 as SQVTM and CDR2 as ANQGSEA. CDR3 coding DNA: TGCAGCGTTGAAGGCCCCTGGCGCGGAAGATATAGCAATCAGCCCCAGCATTTT. It specifies CSVEGPWRGRYSNQPQHF.